This T cell receptor beta chain derives from a study of high-grade serous ovarian cancer treatment subgroups (dated by TCRdb to the early 2020s). The study in broad terms: A mean of 14,192 reads and 7,000 to 8,500 unique TCR beta rearrangements per sample was generated by sequencing. Each patient contributed one primary tumor and two metastatic tumor samples, giving approximately 91 samples in total. Of the approximately 30 patients in the cohort, roughly ten had no residual disease after primary surgery (R0), roughly ten were excellent NACT responders, and roughly ten were poor NACT responders. TCR beta repertoires were profiled in patients with high-grade serous ovarian cancer who were grouped, under a laparoscopic triage algorithm, by complete gross resection or by neoadjuvant chemotherapy response. General findings and caveats noted by the study authors: TCR repertoire analyses were focused on CDR3, and CDR1 and CDR2 were not analyzed. Tumors from the same patient had repertoire similarity ranging from 0.11 to 0.79, while tumors from different patients showed almost no similarity. Spatial information was not captured by bulk tumor TCR sequencing, so insight into HGSC tumor complexity and diversity was limited. Neoantigen level correlated positively with TCR clonal relatedness, and copy number variation and mutation load from whole-genome sequencing showed a positive trend with TCR clonal relatedness.

The 75 to 100 tumor samples underwent high-throughput TCR profiling using ImmunoSEQ. In the authors' own workflow: Richness (unique productive sequences), clonality, evenness and relatedness were included as repertoire diversity metrics, and similarity between samples was assessed with the Bhattacharyya coefficient. Conclusions stayed consistent in a sensitivity analysis that left out TCRs with fewer than two reads. Drawn from immuneACCESS, this table holds only the in-frame rearrangements with V and J called that TCRdb kept. Clones are partly lost; checked studies trace under half to an unresolved V gene and leave the rest unexplained. For V, J and clone size, that table is used; D and trimming come from the DNA. In all, the sample holds 15,000 to 20,000 clones, and about 68% of those were seen once. 5% to 7% of the sample rests with the top ten. Tumor samples were obtained before definitive surgery or chemotherapy. Genomic DNA extraction was performed by the MD Anderson Biospecimen Extraction Resource, and TCR sequencing was carried out by the MD Anderson Cancer Genomics Laboratory.

From its cysteine to its phenylalanine, the CDR3 spans 16 amino acids. Only the CDR3 region is kept as DNA, spanning 48 bases read in frame from base 1. The V and J ends are trimmed by 1 base and 5 bases, leaving 17 bases between them. CDR1 and CDR2, per the germline V gene, are SGHTA and FQGNSA. Note on this clone: Its antigen is still unknown. Base qualities are not provided; no much larger clone lies one nucleotide away.

The chain couples TRBV7-2 to TRBJ1-2; TRBD1 is a weak D gene call, 6 bases matching. The sequence was collected from a human donor with high-grade serous ovarian cancer. Input material: tumor tissue. The bases are TGTGCCAGCAGCTTAGTGAGCGGGGGCGCAGTGTATGGCTACACCTTC. This is translated as CASSLVSGGAVYGYTF.